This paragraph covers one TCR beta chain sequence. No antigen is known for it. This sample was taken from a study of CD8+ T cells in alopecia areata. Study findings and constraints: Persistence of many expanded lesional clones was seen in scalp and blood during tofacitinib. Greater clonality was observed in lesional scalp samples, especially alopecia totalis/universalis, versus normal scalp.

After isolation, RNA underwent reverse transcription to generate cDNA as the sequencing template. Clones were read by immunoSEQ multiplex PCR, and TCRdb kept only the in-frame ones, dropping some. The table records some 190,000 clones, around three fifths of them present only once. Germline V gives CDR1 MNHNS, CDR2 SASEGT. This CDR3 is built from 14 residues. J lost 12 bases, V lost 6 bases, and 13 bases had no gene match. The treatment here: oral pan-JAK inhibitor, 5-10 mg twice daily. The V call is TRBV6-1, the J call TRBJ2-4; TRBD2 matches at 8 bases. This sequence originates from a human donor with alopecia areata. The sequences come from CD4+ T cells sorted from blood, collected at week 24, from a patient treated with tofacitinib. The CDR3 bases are TGTGCCAGCAGGGGGACTAGGGGAGGGAGTAGTCAGTACTTC. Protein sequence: CASRGTRGGSSQYF.